These T cell receptor beta chains were read from a single sample in a study of T-cell memory formation after mild COVID-19. A single record per CDR3 protein comes from TCRdb applying MiXCR to the 5' RACE reads. The table shows about 400,000 distinct CDR3 sequences, with less than 25% occurring only once. Sequenced sample: PBMCs or a T cell subset sorted from them (not recorded which). Receptors originate from an adult woman who had mild COVID-19 (a few samples of this study predate the infection). Cell type and time point are not known. Each CDR3 is given with its conserved first and last residue. The D gene is left open where the match is weak. Clone size appears in some rows only: once, few, many, or a class for an expanded clone.

d_call: -; j_call: TRBJ1-2; clone_size: -; v_call: TRBV4-1; cdr3_length: 15; cdr3_nt: TGCGCCAGCAGCCAAACCGTCGAGGCTAACTATGGCTACACCTTC; cdr3_aa: CASSQTVEANYGYTF
d_call: -; j_call: TRBJ2-5; clone_size: -; v_call: TRBV12-3/TRBV12-4; cdr3_length: 13; cdr3_nt: TGTGCCAGCAGTTTCGGGCAGGGCCAGACCCAGTACTTC; cdr3_aa: CASSFGQGQTQYF
d_call: TRBD1; j_call: TRBJ1-2; clone_size: -; v_call: TRBV7-2; cdr3_length: 15; cdr3_nt: TGTGCCAGCAGCTTACCCGGGACAGGGGGCTTGGGCTACACCTTC; cdr3_aa: CASSLPGTGGLGYTF
d_call: -; j_call: TRBJ2-3; clone_size: few; v_call: TRBV12-5; cdr3_length: 14; cdr3_nt: TGTGCTAGTGGCCCGTCCCTTCGCACAGATACGCAGTATTTT; cdr3_aa: CASGPSLRTDTQYF
d_call: TRBD2; j_call: TRBJ2-7; clone_size: few; v_call: TRBV20-1; cdr3_length: 15; cdr3_nt: TGCAGTGCTAGGGCAGCTAGCGGGCACTCCTACGAGCAGTACTTC; cdr3_aa: CSARAASGHSYEQYF
d_call: TRBD1; j_call: TRBJ2-7; clone_size: -; v_call: TRBV24-1; cdr3_length: 14; cdr3_nt: TGTGCCACCAGTGACCCGATGACAGGGAGCGAGCAGTACTTC; cdr3_aa: CATSDPMTGSEQYF
d_call: -; j_call: TRBJ2-7; clone_size: many; v_call: TRBV7-6; cdr3_length: 12; cdr3_nt: TGTGCCAGCTCCCACAGGGAAAACGAGCAGTACTTC; cdr3_aa: CASSHRENEQYF
d_call: TRBD1; j_call: TRBJ1-6; clone_size: few; v_call: TRBV6-5; cdr3_length: 16; cdr3_nt: TGTGCCAGCAGTTACGGAGGGGGCGGCGTGAAATCACCCCTCCACTTT; cdr3_aa: CASSYGGGGVKSPLHF
d_call: TRBD2; j_call: TRBJ2-6; clone_size: few; v_call: TRBV15; cdr3_length: 19; cdr3_nt: TGTGCCACCAGCAGTCGGACTAGCGGGGGCCGCTCTGGGGCCAACGTCCTGACTTTC; cdr3_aa: CATSSRTSGGRSGANVLTF
d_call: -; j_call: TRBJ2-5; clone_size: few; v_call: TRBV6-1; cdr3_length: 14; cdr3_nt: TGTGCCAGCAGTGAAATTGGAATCCAAGAGACCCAGTACTTC; cdr3_aa: CASSEIGIQETQYF
d_call: -; j_call: TRBJ2-5; clone_size: -; v_call: TRBV12-3/TRBV12-4; cdr3_length: 14; cdr3_nt: TGTGCCAGCAGTTTAGCCGTCCAACAAGAGACCCAGTACTTC; cdr3_aa: CASSLAVQQETQYF
d_call: -; j_call: TRBJ2-7; clone_size: -; v_call: TRBV12-3/TRBV12-4; cdr3_length: 16; cdr3_nt: TGTGCCAGCAGCCCCCCAACCCATCTACGGGGCTACGAGCAGTACTTC; cdr3_aa: CASSPPTHLRGYEQYF
d_call: -; j_call: TRBJ2-3; clone_size: few; v_call: TRBV12-3/TRBV12-4; cdr3_length: 12; cdr3_nt: TGTGCCAGCAGGGGGGGCACTTATACGCAGTATTTT; cdr3_aa: CASRGGTYTQYF
d_call: -; j_call: TRBJ1-4; clone_size: -; v_call: TRBV29-1; cdr3_length: 15; cdr3_nt: TGCAGCGTCTCCAGGCTGGGGGGGAACAATGAAAAACTGTTTTTT; cdr3_aa: CSVSRLGGNNEKLFF
d_call: TRBD2; j_call: TRBJ2-5; clone_size: few; v_call: TRBV4-2; cdr3_length: 16; cdr3_nt: TGTGCCAGCAGCCAAGATTACGGGGGGGCCTCGGAGACCCAGTACTTC; cdr3_aa: CASSQDYGGASETQYF
d_call: TRBD2; j_call: TRBJ2-3; clone_size: few; v_call: TRBV15; cdr3_length: 15; cdr3_nt: TGTGCCACCAGCAGCGGGGGGTTAAACACAGATACGCAGTATTTT; cdr3_aa: CATSSGGLNTDTQYF
d_call: TRBD2; j_call: TRBJ2-7; clone_size: few; v_call: TRBV29-1; cdr3_length: 16; cdr3_nt: TGCAGCGGTACAACACCGACTAGCGGGACCCCCTACGAGCAGTACTTC; cdr3_aa: CSGTTPTSGTPYEQYF
d_call: -; j_call: TRBJ1-5; clone_size: few; v_call: TRBV6-5; cdr3_length: 15; cdr3_nt: TGTGCCAGCAGTTACTCGAGCCAGAGCAATCAGCCCCAGCATTTT; cdr3_aa: CASSYSSQSNQPQHF
d_call: TRBD2; j_call: TRBJ2-5; clone_size: -; v_call: TRBV4-3; cdr3_length: 16; cdr3_nt: TGCGCCAGCAGCCAAGGTGGAGCGGGGCTACAAGAGACCCAGTACTTC; cdr3_aa: CASSQGGAGLQETQYF
d_call: -; j_call: TRBJ2-7; clone_size: few; v_call: TRBV7-8; cdr3_length: 13; cdr3_nt: TGTGCCAGCAGTACTACCCTAACCTACGAGCAGTACTTC; cdr3_aa: CASSTTLTYEQYF
d_call: TRBD2; j_call: TRBJ2-7; clone_size: few; v_call: TRBV5-1; cdr3_length: 17; cdr3_nt: TGCGCCAGCAGCTGGACCCGGCCGGGACTAGCTGGGTACGAGCAGTACTTC; cdr3_aa: CASSWTRPGLAGYEQYF
d_call: -; j_call: TRBJ1-1; clone_size: -; v_call: TRBV7-3; cdr3_length: 14; cdr3_nt: TGTGCCAGCAGCCCAGGGTTCGGGAACACTGAAGCTTTCTTT; cdr3_aa: CASSPGFGNTEAFF
d_call: TRBD2; j_call: TRBJ2-2; clone_size: few; v_call: TRBV7-9; cdr3_length: 16; cdr3_nt: TGTGCCAGCAGCTCAGCGGGGACTAGCGGTACCGGGGAGCTGTTTTTT; cdr3_aa: CASSSAGTSGTGELFF
d_call: TRBD1; j_call: TRBJ1-2; clone_size: -; v_call: TRBV5-1; cdr3_length: 15; cdr3_nt: TGCGCCAGCAGCTTGGAGGGGAGCCAGGGGGAAGGCTACACCTTC; cdr3_aa: CASSLEGSQGEGYTF
d_call: -; j_call: TRBJ1-5; clone_size: few; v_call: TRBV6-5; cdr3_length: 16; cdr3_nt: TGTGCCAGCAGTACGAATGCGGCTCGGGGTAATCAGCCCCAGCATTTT; cdr3_aa: CASSTNAARGNQPQHF
d_call: -; j_call: TRBJ1-2; clone_size: -; v_call: TRBV7-2; cdr3_length: 13; cdr3_nt: TGTGCCAGCAGCTTATCTTACAGGGCTGGCTACACCTTC; cdr3_aa: CASSLSYRAGYTF
d_call: TRBD1; j_call: TRBJ1-1; clone_size: few; v_call: TRBV12-3/TRBV12-4; cdr3_length: 16; cdr3_nt: TGTGCCAGCAGTCCCGACATTTGGACAGGTGTTCCTGAAGCTTTCTTT; cdr3_aa: CASSPDIWTGVPEAFF
d_call: -; j_call: TRBJ1-2; clone_size: once; v_call: TRBV6-2/TRBV6-3; cdr3_length: 16; cdr3_nt: TGTGCCAGCAGTTACTCGAGGGCGGCGCCGGAGTATGGCTACACCTTC; cdr3_aa: CASSYSRAAPEYGYTF
d_call: TRBD2; j_call: TRBJ2-7; clone_size: -; v_call: TRBV5-1; cdr3_length: 16; cdr3_nt: TGCGCCAGCAGCCGTGGGAGGGCAGCGGATTCCTACGAGCAGTACTTC; cdr3_aa: CASSRGRAADSYEQYF
d_call: -; j_call: TRBJ2-1; clone_size: -; v_call: TRBV7-2; cdr3_length: 15; cdr3_nt: TGTGCCAGCGGCCCGGCGGGAAGGGGTCGGAATGAGCAGTTCTTC; cdr3_aa: CASGPAGRGRNEQFF
d_call: -; j_call: TRBJ2-7; clone_size: few; v_call: TRBV9; cdr3_length: 12; cdr3_nt: TGTGCCAGCAGTGAAAACTCCTACGAGCAGTACTTC; cdr3_aa: CASSENSYEQYF
d_call: TRBD2; j_call: TRBJ2-7; clone_size: few; v_call: TRBV20-1; cdr3_length: 12; cdr3_nt: TGCAGTGTAACTAGCGGGGGCTACGAGCAGTACTTC; cdr3_aa: CSVTSGGYEQYF
d_call: -; j_call: TRBJ2-3; clone_size: few; v_call: TRBV3-2; cdr3_length: 16; cdr3_nt: TGTGCCAGCCCTTCTTATAAATCTAAGGGGCCAGATACGCAGTATTTT; cdr3_aa: CASPSYKSKGPDTQYF